This T cell receptor (beta chain) was recorded in a study of spatial heterogeneity in lung cancer. Overall study context: Sequence detection consistently recorded a greater number of beta-chain than alpha-chain sequences.

This clonotype was counted many times. Its antigen is still unknown. The sample's time point: sample taken at primary tumor resection. Sequencing was performed on whole RNA extracted from tumor and nontumor lung tissue, or from frozen PBMC, and the material was left unsorted. The donor population consisted of more than 55 patients with untreated, early-stage non-small cell lung cancer. Notes on the study in general: Follow-up blood showed ubiquitous expanded tumor TCRs less than blood at resection did.

The CDR3 runs to 15 residues. V was cut by 0 bases and J by 4 bases, with 10 bases left in between. Germline V lookup: CDR1 MNHNY, CDR2 SVGAGI (reference sequence). Individual TCR cDNA molecules each bore their own unique molecular identifier. One entry per CDR3 protein, called by TCRdb with MiXCR from the 5' RACE reads. The repertoire holds 60,000 to 65,000 distinct CDR3 sequences, with 8% to 9% as singletons. The origin of this receptor is a female donor with early-stage non-small cell lung cancer. The V gene is TRBV6-6, the J gene TRBJ1-3; D is ambiguous. The material was PBMCs, obtained at surgery. CDR3 protein: CASSYSPARGNTIYF. The CDR3, as DNA: TGTGCCAGCAGTTACTCGCCGGCGAGGGGAAACACCATATATTTT.